This T cell receptor beta chain was observed in a study of T-cell reconstitution after alpha-beta-depleted transplantation in children. V shed 0 bases and J 0 bases; nucleotides not matched to a gene: 8. In germline, CDR1 is SGDLS, CDR2 YYNGEE. The length of the CDR3 is 18 residues. This clonotype has at least ten counts. The antigen is unknown. General study results and limits: A year post-transplant, T-cell counts and diversity derived mostly from newly produced T cells. Expanded graft clones, several hundred of them, were reportedly the source of alpha-beta T cells about two months after transplant. For some patients, TCRbeta diversity was high at day 60 because of recipient T cells and thymic progenitors that survived.

Unique molecular identifiers were incorporated during preparation of the TCRbeta library. MiXCR, applied by TCRdb to the PCR reads, yields one record per CDR3 protein. The repertoire consists of about 260,000 distinct CDR3 sequences, with 8.2% occurring once and the leading ten covering approximately 6.3%. The source is a male patient between 10 and 17 years old who had a stem cell transplant for acute lymphoblastic leukemia, so the T cells may come from the graft donor. The V gene is TRBV9, the J gene TRBJ2-1; TRBD2 aligns across 8 bases. The sample here was PBMCs, mostly from graft donor cells, taken 180 days after TCRalphabeta/CD19-depleted stem cell transplant. The CDR3 DNA is TGTGCCAGCAGCGTAGGGATCGGGGCGGGGGGCTCCTACAATGAGCAGTTCTTC. Translation: CASSVGIGAGGSYNEQFF.